These 3 T cell receptor beta chains originate from one sample sequenced in a study of blood T cell repertoires in COVID-19. The data were produced by immunoSEQ multiplex PCR, yet TCRdb's version contains in-frame clones alone and is incomplete. The sample carries some 46,000 clones, roughly 89% recorded once. The sample consisted of peripheral blood. Source of these receptors: a man aged 55 to 70 with active COVID-19.

The rearrangement links TRBV13 to TRBJ2-7, with D perhaps matching TRBD1 (5 bases). The CDR3 has 14 residues. In germline, CDR1 is PRHDT, CDR2 FYEKMQ (reference sequence). V lost 0 bases, J lost 2 bases, and 8 bases lay in between. CDR3 sequence reads: CASSLGLGAYEQYF. In DNA form, the CDR3 reads TGTGCCAGCAGCTTAGGTTTAGGGGCCTACGAGCAGTACTTC.

V is TRBV27 and J is TRBJ2-7; TRBD1 matches 8 bases. CDR1 and CDR2 from the germline V gene are MNHEY and SMNVEV (reference sequence). V shed 6 bases and J 5 bases; nucleotides not matched to a gene: 12. CDR3 length: 15 residues. The DNA for the CDR3 is TGTGCCAGCAGCACTGCAGACAGGGGTCTGAACGAGCAGTACTTC. Its translation is CASSTADRGLNEQYF.

This clone was detected a few times. The gene calls are TRBV4-3 and TRBJ1-2; maybe TRBD1 (5 bases). Deletions cut 0 bases from V and 3 bases from J, with 14 bases between. Germline lookup yields CDR1 LGHNA and CDR2 YSLEER. The CDR3 sequence is 16 residues long. CDR3 sequence (DNA): TGCGCCAGCAGCCAAGAGGGGGGGTTAGGGGACTATGGCTACACCTTC. Translating gives CASSQEGGLGDYGYTF.